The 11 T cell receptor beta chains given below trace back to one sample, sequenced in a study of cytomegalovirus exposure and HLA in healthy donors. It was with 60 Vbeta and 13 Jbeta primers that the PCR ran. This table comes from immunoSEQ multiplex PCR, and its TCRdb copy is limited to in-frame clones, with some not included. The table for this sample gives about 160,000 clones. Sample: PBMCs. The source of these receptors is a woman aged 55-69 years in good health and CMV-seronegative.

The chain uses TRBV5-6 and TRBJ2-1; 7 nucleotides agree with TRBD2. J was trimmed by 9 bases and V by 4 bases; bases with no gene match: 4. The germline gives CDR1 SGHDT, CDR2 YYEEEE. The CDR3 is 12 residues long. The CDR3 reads CASSPGGTEQFF. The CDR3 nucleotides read TGTGCCAGCAGCCCGGGGGGAACTGAGCAGTTCTTC.

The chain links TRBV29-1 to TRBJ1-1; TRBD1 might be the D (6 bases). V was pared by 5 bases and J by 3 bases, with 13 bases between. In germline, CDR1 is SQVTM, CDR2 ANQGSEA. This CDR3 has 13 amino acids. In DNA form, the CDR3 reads TGCAGCGTTAAGGTGCCAGGGGACACTGAAGCTTTCTTT. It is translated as CSVKVPGDTEAFF.

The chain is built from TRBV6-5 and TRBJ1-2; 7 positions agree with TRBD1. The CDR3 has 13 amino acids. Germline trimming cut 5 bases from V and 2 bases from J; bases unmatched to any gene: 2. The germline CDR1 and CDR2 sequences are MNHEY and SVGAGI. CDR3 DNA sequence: TGTGCCAGCAGTATGACAGGGAACTATGGCTACACCTTC. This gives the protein CASSMTGNYGYTF.

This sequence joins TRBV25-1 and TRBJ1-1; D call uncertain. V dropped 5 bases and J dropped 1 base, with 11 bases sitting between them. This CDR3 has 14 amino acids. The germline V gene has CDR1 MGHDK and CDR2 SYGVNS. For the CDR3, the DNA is TGTGCCAGCAGTATCCCCGGTGGGAACACTGAAGCTTTCTTT. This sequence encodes CASSIPGGNTEAFF.

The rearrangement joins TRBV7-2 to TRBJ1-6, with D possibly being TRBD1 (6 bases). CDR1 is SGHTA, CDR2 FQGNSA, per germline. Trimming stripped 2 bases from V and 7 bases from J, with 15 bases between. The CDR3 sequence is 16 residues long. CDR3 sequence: CASSLLFGQFNSPLHF. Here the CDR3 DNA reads TGTGCCAGCAGCTTATTATTCGGACAGTTCAATTCACCCCTCCACTTT.

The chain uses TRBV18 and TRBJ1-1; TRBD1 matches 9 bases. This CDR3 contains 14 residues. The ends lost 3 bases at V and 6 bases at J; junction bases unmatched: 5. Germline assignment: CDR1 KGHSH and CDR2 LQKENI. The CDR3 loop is CASSPGQGIPEAFF. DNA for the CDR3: TGTGCCAGCTCACCCGGACAGGGGATCCCTGAAGCTTTCTTT. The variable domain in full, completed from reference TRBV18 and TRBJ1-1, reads NAGVMQNPRHLVRRRGQEARLRCSPMKGHSHVYWYRQLPEEGLKFMVYLQKENIIDESGMPKERFSAEFPKEGPSILRIQQVVRGDSAAYFCASSPGQGIPEAFFGQGTRLTVV.

CDR3 sequence: CAWKTSGTFNEQFF. As DNA, the CDR3 is TGTGCCTGGAAGACCTCCGGGACTTTCAATGAGCAGTTCTTC. V usage is TRBV30 and J usage is TRBJ2-1, with D perhaps matching TRBD2 (6 bases). CDR1 is GTSNPN, CDR2 SVGIG, per germline (reference sequence). Trimming took 4 bases from V and 6 from J, leaving 16 bases between them. The CDR3 extends over 14 amino acids.

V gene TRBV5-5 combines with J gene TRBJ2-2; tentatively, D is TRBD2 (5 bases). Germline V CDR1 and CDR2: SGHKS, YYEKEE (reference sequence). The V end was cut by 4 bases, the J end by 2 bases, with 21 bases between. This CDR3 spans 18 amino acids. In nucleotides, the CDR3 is TGTGCCAGCAGCGGAAGGCCTTCGGGGATCACAAACACCGGGGAGCTGTTTTTT. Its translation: CASSGRPSGITNTGELFF.

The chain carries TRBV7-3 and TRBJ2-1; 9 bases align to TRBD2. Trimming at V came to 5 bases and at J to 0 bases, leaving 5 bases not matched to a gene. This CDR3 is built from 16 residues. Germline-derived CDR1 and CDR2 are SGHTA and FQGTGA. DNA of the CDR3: TGTGCCAGCAGCCTTCATAGCGGGGGCTCCTACAATGAGCAGTTCTTC. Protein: CASSLHSGGSYNEQFF.

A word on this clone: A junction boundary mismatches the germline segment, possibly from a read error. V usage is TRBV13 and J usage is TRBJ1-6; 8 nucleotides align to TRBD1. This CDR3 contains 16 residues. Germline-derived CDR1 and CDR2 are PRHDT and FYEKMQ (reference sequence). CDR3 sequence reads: CASRSRDRHYNSPPHF. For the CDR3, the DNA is TGTGCCAGCAGGTCCCGGGACAGGCACTATAATTCACCCCCCCACTTT.

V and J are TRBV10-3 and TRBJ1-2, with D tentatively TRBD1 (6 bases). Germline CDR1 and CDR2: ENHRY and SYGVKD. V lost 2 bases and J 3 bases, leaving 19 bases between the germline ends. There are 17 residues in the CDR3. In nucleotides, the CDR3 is TGTGCCATCAGTGAGCAGGCAGGGGCGCGGATCTACTATGGCTACACCTTC. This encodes CAISEQAGARIYYGYTF.